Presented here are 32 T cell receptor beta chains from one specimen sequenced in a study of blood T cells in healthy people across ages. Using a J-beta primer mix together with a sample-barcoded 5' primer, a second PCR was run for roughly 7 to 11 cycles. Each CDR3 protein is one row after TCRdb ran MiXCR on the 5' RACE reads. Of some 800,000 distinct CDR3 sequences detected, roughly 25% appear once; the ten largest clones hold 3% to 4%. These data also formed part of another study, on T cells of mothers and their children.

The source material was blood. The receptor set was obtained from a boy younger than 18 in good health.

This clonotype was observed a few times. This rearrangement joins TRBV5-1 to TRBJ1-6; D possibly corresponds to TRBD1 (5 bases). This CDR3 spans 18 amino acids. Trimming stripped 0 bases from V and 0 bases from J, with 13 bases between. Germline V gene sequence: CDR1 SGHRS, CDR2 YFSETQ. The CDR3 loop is CASSLGHRSSSYNSPLHF. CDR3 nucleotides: TGCGCCAGCAGCTTGGGCCACAGGTCGAGCTCCTATAATTCACCCCTCCACTTT.

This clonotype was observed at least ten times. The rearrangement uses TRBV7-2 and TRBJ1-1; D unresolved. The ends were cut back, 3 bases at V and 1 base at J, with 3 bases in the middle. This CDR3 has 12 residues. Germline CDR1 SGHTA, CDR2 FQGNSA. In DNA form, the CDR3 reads TGTGCCAGCAGCTTTCCGAACACTGAAGCTTTCTTT. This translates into CASSFPNTEAFF.

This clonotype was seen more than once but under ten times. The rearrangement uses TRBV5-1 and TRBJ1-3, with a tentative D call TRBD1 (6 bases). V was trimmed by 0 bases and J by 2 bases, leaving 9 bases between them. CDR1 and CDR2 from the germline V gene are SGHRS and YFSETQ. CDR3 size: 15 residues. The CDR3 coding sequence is TGCGCCAGCAGCTTGGCGGGGGGGCCTGGAAACACCATATATTTT. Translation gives CASSLAGGPGNTIYF.

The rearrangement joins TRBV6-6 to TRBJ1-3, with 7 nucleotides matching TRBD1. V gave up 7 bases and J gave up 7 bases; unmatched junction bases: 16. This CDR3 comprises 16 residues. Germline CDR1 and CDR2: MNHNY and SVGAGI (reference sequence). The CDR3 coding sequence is TGTGCCAGCACCGAAGGGAGGGGGCGAGGGAGTAACACCATATATTTT. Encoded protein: CASTEGRGRGSNTIYF.

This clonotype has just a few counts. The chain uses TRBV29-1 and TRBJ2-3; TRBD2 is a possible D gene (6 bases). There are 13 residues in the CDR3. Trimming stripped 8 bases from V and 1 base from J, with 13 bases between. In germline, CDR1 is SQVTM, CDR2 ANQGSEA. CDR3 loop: CSHGGTGTDTQYF. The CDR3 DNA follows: TGCAGCCACGGAGGGACGGGCACAGATACGCAGTATTTT.

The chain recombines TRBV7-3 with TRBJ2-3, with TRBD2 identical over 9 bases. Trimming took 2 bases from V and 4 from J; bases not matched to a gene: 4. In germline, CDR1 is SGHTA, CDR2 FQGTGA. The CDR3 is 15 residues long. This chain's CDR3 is CASSLGGRASDTQYF. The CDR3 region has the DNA TGTGCCAGCAGCTTAGGCGGGAGGGCCTCAGATACGCAGTATTTT.

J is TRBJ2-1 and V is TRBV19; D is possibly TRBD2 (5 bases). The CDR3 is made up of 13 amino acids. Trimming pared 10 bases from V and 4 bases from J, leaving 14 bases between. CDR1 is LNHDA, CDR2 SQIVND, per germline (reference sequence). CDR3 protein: CATSPGIYNEQFF. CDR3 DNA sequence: TGTGCCACGTCTCCCGGGATATACAATGAGCAGTTCTTC. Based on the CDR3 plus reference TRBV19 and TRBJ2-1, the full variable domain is DGGITQSPKYLFRKEGQNVTLSCEQNLNHDAMYWYRQDPGQGLRLIYYSQIVNDFQKGDIAEGYSVSREKKESFPLTVTSAQKNPTAFYLCATSPGIYNEQFFGPGTRLTVL.

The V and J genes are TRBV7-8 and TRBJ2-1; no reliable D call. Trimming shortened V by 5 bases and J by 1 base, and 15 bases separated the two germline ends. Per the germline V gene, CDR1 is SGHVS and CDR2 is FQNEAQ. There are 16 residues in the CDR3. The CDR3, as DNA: TGTGCCAGCAGCACGACTCGCACCTCATCCTACAATGAGCAGTTCTTC. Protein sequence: CASSTTRTSSYNEQFF. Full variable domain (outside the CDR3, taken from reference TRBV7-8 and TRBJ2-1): GAGVSQSPRYKVAKRGQDVALRCDPISGHVSLFWYQQALGQGPEFLTYFQNEAQLDKSGLPSDRFFAERPEGSVSTLKIQRTQQEDSAVYLCASSTTRTSSYNEQFFGPGTRLTVL.

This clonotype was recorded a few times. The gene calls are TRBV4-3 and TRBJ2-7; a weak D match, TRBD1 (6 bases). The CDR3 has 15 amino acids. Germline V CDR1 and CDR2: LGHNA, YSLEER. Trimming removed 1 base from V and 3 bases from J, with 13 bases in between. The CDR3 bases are TGCGCCAGCAGCCAAGGAAGACAGGCGAACTACGAGCAGTACTTC. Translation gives CASSQGRQANYEQYF.

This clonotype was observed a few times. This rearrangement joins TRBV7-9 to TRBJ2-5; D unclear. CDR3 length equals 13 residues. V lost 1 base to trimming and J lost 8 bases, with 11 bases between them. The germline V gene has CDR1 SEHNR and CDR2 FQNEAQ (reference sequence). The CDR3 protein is CASSLGTPNTQYF. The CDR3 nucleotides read TGTGCCAGCAGCTTAGGGACCCCCAACACCCAGTACTTC.

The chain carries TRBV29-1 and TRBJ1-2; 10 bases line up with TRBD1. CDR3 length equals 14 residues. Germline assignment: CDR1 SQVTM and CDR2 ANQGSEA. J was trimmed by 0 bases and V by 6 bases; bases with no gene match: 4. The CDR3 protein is CSVGTGEANYGYTF. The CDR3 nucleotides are TGCAGCGTGGGGACAGGGGAGGCTAACTATGGCTACACCTTC.

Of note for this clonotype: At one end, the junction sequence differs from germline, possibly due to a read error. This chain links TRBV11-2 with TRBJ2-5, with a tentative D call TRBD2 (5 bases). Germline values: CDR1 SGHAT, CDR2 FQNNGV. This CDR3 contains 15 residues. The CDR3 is CTSSRRGLELKTQYF. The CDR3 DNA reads TGTACCAGCAGCCGCAGAGGGCTGGAGCTGAAGACCCAGTACTTC. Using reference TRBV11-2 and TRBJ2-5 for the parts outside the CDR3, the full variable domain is EAGVAQSPRYKIIEKRQSVAFWCNPISGHATLYWYQQILGQGPKLLIQFQNNGVVDDSQLPKDRFSAERLKGVDSTLKIQPAKLEDSAVYLCTSSRRGLELKTQYFGPGTRLLVL.

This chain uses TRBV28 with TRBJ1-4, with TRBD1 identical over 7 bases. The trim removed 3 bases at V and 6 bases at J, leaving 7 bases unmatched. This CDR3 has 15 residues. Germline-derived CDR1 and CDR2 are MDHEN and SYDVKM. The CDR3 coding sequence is TGTGCCAGCAGTTTGACAGGGAGCGGGTATGAAAAACTGTTTTTT. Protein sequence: CASSLTGSGYEKLFF.

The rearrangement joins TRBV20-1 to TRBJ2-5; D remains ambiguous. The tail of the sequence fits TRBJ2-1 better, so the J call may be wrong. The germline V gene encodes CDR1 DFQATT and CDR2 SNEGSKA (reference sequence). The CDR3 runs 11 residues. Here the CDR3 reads CSATSTEEQFF. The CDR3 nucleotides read TGCAGTGCTACCTCAACGGAAGAGCAGTTCTTC.

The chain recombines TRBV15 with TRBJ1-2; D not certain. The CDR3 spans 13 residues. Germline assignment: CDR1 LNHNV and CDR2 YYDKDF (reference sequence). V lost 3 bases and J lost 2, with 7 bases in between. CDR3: CATSSGPNYGYTF. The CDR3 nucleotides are TGTGCCACCAGCAGTGGGCCCAACTATGGCTACACCTTC.

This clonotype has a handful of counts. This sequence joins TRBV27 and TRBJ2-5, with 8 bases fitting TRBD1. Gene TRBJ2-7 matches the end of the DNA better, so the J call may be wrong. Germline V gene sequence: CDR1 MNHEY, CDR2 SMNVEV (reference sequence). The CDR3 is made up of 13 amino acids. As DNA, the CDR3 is TGTGCCAGCAGTCGGACAGGGCTCCACGAGCAGTACTTC. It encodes CASSRTGLHEQYF.

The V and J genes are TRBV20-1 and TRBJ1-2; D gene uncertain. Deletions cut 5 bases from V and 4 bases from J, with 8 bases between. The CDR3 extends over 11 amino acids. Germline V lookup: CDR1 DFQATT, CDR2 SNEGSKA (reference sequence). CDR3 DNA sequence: TGCAGTGCTCCGCTAGGCTATGGCTACACCTTC. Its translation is CSAPLGYGYTF.

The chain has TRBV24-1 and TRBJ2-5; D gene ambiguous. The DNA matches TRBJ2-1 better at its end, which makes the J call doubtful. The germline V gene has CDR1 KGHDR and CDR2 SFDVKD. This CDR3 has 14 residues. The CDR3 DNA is TGTGCCACCAGTGATTTGAGAGGTACCGATGAGCAGTTCTTC. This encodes CATSDLRGTDEQFF.

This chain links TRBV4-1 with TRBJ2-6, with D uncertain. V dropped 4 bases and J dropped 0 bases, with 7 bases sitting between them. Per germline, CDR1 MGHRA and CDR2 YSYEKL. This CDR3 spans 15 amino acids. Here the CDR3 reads CASSPEGSGANVLTF. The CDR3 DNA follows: TGCGCCAGCAGCCCGGAAGGCTCTGGGGCCAACGTCCTGACTTTC.

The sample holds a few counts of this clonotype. As DNA, the CDR3 is TGCGCCAGCAGCCAGGGGACAGGGGGCTTCAATGAGCAGTTCTTC. Translated, it gives CASSQGTGGFNEQFF. The rearrangement links TRBV4-1 to TRBJ2-1, with TRBD1 matching over 12 bases. Germline lookup yields CDR1 MGHRA and CDR2 YSYEKL. Germline trimming cut 3 bases from V and 6 bases from J; bases unmatched to any gene: 3. This CDR3 region has 15 residues.

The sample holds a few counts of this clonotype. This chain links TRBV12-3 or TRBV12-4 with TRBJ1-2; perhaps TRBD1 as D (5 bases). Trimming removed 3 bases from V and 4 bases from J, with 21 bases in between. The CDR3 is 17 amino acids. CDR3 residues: CASSLIRGRGIGYGYTF. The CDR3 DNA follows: TGTGCCAGCAGTTTGATAAGGGGTCGAGGCATAGGCTATGGCTACACCTTC.

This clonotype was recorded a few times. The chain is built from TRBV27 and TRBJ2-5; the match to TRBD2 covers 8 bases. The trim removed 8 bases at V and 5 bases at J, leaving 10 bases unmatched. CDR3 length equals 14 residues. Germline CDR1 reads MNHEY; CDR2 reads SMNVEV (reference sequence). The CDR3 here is CASGESGGYETQYF. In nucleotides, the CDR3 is TGTGCCAGCGGCGAGTCGGGAGGGTATGAGACCCAGTACTTC.

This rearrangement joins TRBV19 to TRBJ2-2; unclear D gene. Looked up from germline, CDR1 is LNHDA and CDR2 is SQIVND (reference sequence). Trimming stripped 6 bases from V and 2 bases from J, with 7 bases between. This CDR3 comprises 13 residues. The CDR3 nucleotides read TGTGCCAGTAGCAGGAAAAACACCGGGGAGCTGTTTTTT. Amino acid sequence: CASSRKNTGELFF.

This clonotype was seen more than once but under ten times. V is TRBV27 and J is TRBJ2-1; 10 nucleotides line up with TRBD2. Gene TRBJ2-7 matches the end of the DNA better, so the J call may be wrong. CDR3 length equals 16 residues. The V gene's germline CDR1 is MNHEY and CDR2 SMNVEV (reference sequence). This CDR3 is CASSLRSSGSPGEQYF. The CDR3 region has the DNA TGTGCCAGCAGTTTGAGGTCTAGCGGGAGTCCGGGGGAGCAGTACTTC.

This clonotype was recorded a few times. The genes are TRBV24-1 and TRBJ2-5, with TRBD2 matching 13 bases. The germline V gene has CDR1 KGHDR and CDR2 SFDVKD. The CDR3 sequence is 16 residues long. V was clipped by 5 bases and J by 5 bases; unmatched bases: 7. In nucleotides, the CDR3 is TGTGCCACCAGTGGTGGACTAGCGGGAGATTGGGAGACCCAGTACTTC. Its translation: CATSGGLAGDWETQYF.

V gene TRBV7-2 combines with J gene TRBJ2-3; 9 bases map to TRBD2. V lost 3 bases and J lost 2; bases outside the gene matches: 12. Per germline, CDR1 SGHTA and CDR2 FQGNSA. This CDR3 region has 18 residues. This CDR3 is CASSFPGRLAELTDTQYF. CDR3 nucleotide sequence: TGTGCCAGCAGCTTCCCCGGGAGACTAGCGGAGCTCACAGATACGCAGTATTTT. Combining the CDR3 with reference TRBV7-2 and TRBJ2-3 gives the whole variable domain GAGVSQSPSNKVTEKGKDVELRCDPISGHTALYWYRQSLGQGLEFLIYFQGNSAPDKSGLPSDRFSAERTGGSVSTLTIQRTQQEDSAVYLCASSFPGRLAELTDTQYFGPGTRLTVL.

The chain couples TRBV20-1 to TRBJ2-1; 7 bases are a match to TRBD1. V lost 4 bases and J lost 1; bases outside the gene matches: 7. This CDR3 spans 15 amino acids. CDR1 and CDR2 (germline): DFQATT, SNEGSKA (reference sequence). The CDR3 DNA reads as TGCAGTGCTATCCGAGGGGGCGGGTCCTACAATGAGCAGTTCTTC. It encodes CSAIRGGGSYNEQFF.

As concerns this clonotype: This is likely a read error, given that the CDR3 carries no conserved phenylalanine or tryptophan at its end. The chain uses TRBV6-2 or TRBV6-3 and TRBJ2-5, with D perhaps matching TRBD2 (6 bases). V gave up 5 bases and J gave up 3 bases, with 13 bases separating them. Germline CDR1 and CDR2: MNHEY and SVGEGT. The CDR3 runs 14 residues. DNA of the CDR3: TGTGCCAGCAGTACCCCAGGAGGGGAAGAGACCCAGTACCTC. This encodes CASSTPGGEETQYL.

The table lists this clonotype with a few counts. CDR3 DNA: TGTGCCAGCAGTTACCCGACGGTTAATGAAAAACTGTTTTTT. It specifies CASSYPTVNEKLFF. This rearrangement joins TRBV28 to TRBJ1-4; D not certain. Trimming removed 4 bases at V and 4 bases at J, with 10 bases between. This CDR3 region has 14 residues. Germline lookup yields CDR1 MDHEN and CDR2 SYDVKM.

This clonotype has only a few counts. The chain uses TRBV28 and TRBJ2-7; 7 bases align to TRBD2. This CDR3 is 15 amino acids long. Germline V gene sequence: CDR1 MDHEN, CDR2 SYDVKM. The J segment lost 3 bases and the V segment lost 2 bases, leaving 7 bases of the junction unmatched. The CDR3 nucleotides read TGTGCCAGCAGTTTAGCGGGAGAGTCCTACTACGAGCAGTACTTC. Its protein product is CASSLAGESYYEQYF.

CDR3 sequence: CSAVGGTYEQYF. CDR3 in DNA: TGCAGCGCTGTCGGGGGAACCTACGAGCAGTACTTC. The rearrangement joins TRBV29-1 to TRBJ2-7, with D perhaps matching TRBD2 (6 bases). CDR1 is SQVTM and CDR2 is ANQGSEA in the germline V gene. There are 12 residues in the CDR3. Trimming removed 7 bases at V and 2 bases at J, with 12 bases between.

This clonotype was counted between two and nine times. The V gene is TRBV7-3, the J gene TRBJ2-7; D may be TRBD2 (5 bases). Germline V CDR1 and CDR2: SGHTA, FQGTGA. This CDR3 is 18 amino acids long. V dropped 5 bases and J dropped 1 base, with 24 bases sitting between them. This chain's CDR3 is CASSRITLLLGESYEQYF. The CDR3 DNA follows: TGTGCCAGCAGCCGGATAACACTCCTTCTCGGGGAATCCTACGAGCAGTACTTC. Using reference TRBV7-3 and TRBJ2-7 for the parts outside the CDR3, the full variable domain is GAGVSQTPSNKVTEKGKYVELRCDPISGHTALYWYRQSLGQGPEFLIYFQGTGAADDSGLPNDRFFAVRPEGSVSTLKIQRTERGDSAVYLCASSRITLLLGESYEQYFGPGTRLTVT.